One sample yielded the 27 T cell receptor beta chains listed below, sequenced in a study of blood T cell repertoires in COVID-19. Produced via immunoSEQ multiplex PCR; TCRdb's table is partial and in-frame only. The data contain some 89,000 clones, just under 90% of them singletons. The sequencing sample was made of peripheral blood. The receptors were sampled from a human donor in a cohort sampled during active COVID-19.

V is TRBV19 and J is TRBJ1-6; no clear D. Trimming left V 1 base short and J 7 bases short, with 8 bases between. Per the germline V gene, CDR1 is LNHDA and CDR2 is SQIVND (reference sequence). The CDR3 totals 14 residues. The CDR3 region is CASSIGTANSPLHF. The CDR3 DNA follows: TGTGCCAGTAGTATAGGTACAGCAAATTCACCCCTCCACTTT.

The V call is TRBV9, the J call TRBJ1-4; TRBD1 is a possible D gene (5 bases). The germline CDR1 and CDR2 sequences are SGDLS and YYNGEE. V gave up 0 bases and J gave up 3 bases, with 6 bases separating them. The CDR3 extends over 14 amino acids. This CDR3 reads CASSVGGPNEKLFF. In DNA, the CDR3 is TGTGCCAGCAGCGTAGGGGGCCCTAATGAAAAACTGTTTTTT.

The chain couples TRBV7-3 to TRBJ2-1; the match to TRBD2 covers 12 bases. J gave up 5 bases and V 3 bases, and 2 bases lay outside the gene matches. The CDR3 runs 15 residues. Germline V gene sequence: CDR1 SGHTA, CDR2 FQGTGA. The CDR3 protein is CASSFGLAGHNEQFF. The CDR3 nucleotides read TGTGCCAGCAGCTTTGGACTAGCGGGACACAATGAGCAGTTCTTC.

The chain combines TRBV21-1 with TRBJ2-2; the table gives TRBD1 as D, unverified against the DNA. TRBV21-1 is a documented pseudogene. The CDR3 has 18 residues. The CDR3 region is CASSKNRRDSPNTGELFF. DNA for the CDR3: TGTGCCAGCAGCAAAAATCGTAGGGACAGCCCCAACACCGGGGAGCTGTTTTTT.

V usage is TRBV5-5 and J usage is TRBJ1-2, with a possible D match to TRBD1 (6 bases). In germline, CDR1 is SGHKS, CDR2 YYEKEE (reference sequence). The CDR3 covers 13 residues. V was cut by 6 bases and J by 2 bases, with 11 bases left in between. The CDR3 DNA follows: TGTGCCAGCACCAGGGACATCAACTATGGCTACACCTTC. Translation: CASTRDINYGYTF.

The chain has TRBV28 and TRBJ1-5; 12 bases match TRBD1. J lost 2 bases, V lost 4 bases, and 9 bases had no gene match. The germline V gene encodes CDR1 MDHEN and CDR2 SYDVKM. This CDR3 has 18 amino acids. The CDR3, as DNA: TGTGCCAGCAGTTCGGGGACAGGGGGCGTAATGGGCAATCAGCCCCAGCATTTT. This encodes CASSSGTGGVMGNQPQHF.

The V gene is TRBV7-2, the J gene TRBJ1-2, with D possibly TRBD1 on 6 matching bases. This CDR3 spans 14 amino acids. The V and J ends lost 5 bases and 7 bases respectively, with 17 bases between them. Germline loops: CDR1 SGHTA, CDR2 FQGNSA. CDR3 region: CASSPGGWTVGYTF. The CDR3 nucleotides are TGTGCCAGCAGCCCGGGGGGATGGACAGTTGGCTACACCTTC.

The chain has TRBV10-3 and TRBJ1-2; D unresolved. V gave up 3 bases and J gave up 0 bases, with 8 bases separating them. Germline assignment: CDR1 ENHRY and CDR2 SYGVKD. The CDR3 is made up of 14 amino acids. The CDR3 region has the DNA TGTGCCATCAGTGATGGTTTAGCTAACTATGGCTACACCTTC. Its protein product is CAISDGLANYGYTF.

V and J are TRBV28 and TRBJ2-7, with 8 bases matching TRBD1. The CDR3 is made up of 14 amino acids. V gave up 7 bases and J gave up 7 bases; unmatched junction bases: 12. Germline CDR1 is MDHEN and CDR2 is SYDVKM. Here the CDR3 reads CASNPGTGAGEQYF. CDR3 in DNA: TGTGCCAGCAACCCCGGGACAGGTGCCGGGGAGCAGTACTTC. Full variable domain (outside the CDR3, taken from reference TRBV28 and TRBJ2-7): DVKVTQSSRYLVKRTGEKVFLECVQDMDHENMFWYRQDPGLGLRLIYFSYDVKMKEKGDIPEGYSVSREKKERFSLILESASTNQTSMYLCASNPGTGAGEQYFGPGTRLTVT.

This chain uses TRBV11-1 with TRBJ2-2; D not certain. Trimming took 3 bases from V and 5 from J, leaving 7 bases between them. CDR1 is SGHAT and CDR2 is FQDESV in the germline V gene (reference sequence). The CDR3 is 13 residues long. This chain's CDR3 is CASSFTETGELFF. As DNA, the CDR3 is TGTGCCAGCAGCTTTACGGAGACCGGGGAGCTGTTTTTT.

This clone was seen a few times. J is TRBJ2-7 and V is TRBV19; possible D gene TRBD1, 5 bases. The CDR3 length is 11 residues. Trimming pared 2 bases from V and 9 bases from J, leaving 8 bases between. CDR1 and CDR2 from the germline V gene are LNHDA and SQIVND (reference sequence). CDR3 in DNA: TGTGCCAGTAGTATAAGAGACAGGCAGTACTTC. Translated: CASSIRDRQYF.

The chain carries TRBV3-1 (or the pseudogene TRBV3-2) and TRBJ2-5, with D unclear. Trimming took 2 bases from V and 0 from J, leaving 7 bases between them. The CDR3 spans 14 residues. Germline V gene data show CDR1 as LGHDT and CDR2 as YNNKEL (reference sequence). CDR3 region: CASSQNTHQETQYF. DNA for the CDR3: TGTGCCAGCAGCCAAAACACCCACCAAGAGACCCAGTACTTC.

The rearrangement joins TRBV7-9 to TRBJ2-1; D is perhaps TRBD2 (5 bases). The V and J ends lost 5 bases and 4 bases respectively, with 21 bases between them. Germline-derived CDR1 and CDR2 are SEHNR and FQNEAQ (reference sequence). CDR3 length: 17 residues. The DNA of the CDR3 is TGTGCCAGCAGCCCCGAGGCTACAGCGGAAAGGTACAATGAGCAGTTCTTC. Protein: CASSPEATAERYNEQFF.

The sample holds a few counts of this clone. The rearrangement uses TRBV7-9 and TRBJ1-4; D gene unclear. V lost 5 bases and J 0 bases, leaving 13 bases between the germline ends. The CDR3 contains 16 residues. Per the germline V gene, CDR1 is SEHNR and CDR2 is FQNEAQ (reference sequence). The CDR3 loop reads CASSPMASATNEKLFF. In DNA form, the CDR3 reads TGTGCCAGCAGCCCCATGGCTTCTGCAACTAATGAAAAACTGTTTTTT.

This sequence joins TRBV11-3 and TRBJ2-3, with TRBD1 matching 10 bases. Germline assignment: CDR1 SGHNT and CDR2 YENEEA. The V gene end was trimmed by 5 bases and the J gene end by 5 bases; junction bases not matched to a gene: 10. This CDR3 comprises 16 residues. CDR3 in amino acids: CASSGIPGQGIDTQYF. The CDR3 bases are TGTGCCAGCAGCGGAATCCCGGGACAGGGGATAGATACGCAGTATTTT.

This sequence joins TRBV7-9 and TRBJ1-1; possibly TRBD1 for D (6 bases). The V gene's germline CDR1 is SEHNR and CDR2 FQNEAQ (reference sequence). Trimming stripped 7 bases from V and 8 bases from J, with 14 bases between. The CDR3 is 12 amino acids. This CDR3 is CASIETGIEAFF. The CDR3, as DNA: TGTGCCAGCATCGAAACAGGGATAGAAGCTTTCTTT.

This clone was picked up one time. This sequence joins TRBV7-9 and TRBJ2-1, with TRBD2 matching 13 bases. V lost 4 bases, J lost 0 bases, and 9 bases stayed unmatched. CDR1 and CDR2 (germline): SEHNR, FQNEAQ (reference sequence). There are 19 residues in the CDR3. CDR3 coding DNA: TGTGCCAGCAGCTCAAGACTAGCGGGGGGCCCTGTCTCCTACAATGAGCAGTTCTTC. This sequence encodes CASSSRLAGGPVSYNEQFF.

The V call is TRBV29-1, the J call TRBJ2-3; 7 bases agree with TRBD2. V was clipped by 5 bases and J by 3 bases; unmatched bases: 8. Germline CDR1 and CDR2: SQVTM and ANQGSEA. The CDR3 contains 14 residues. CDR3 bases: TGCAGCGTTTTCGGCGGGAGTTTAACAGATACGCAGTATTTT. It encodes CSVFGGSLTDTQYF.

V is TRBV11-2 and J is TRBJ1-1, with a weak D call TRBD1 (5 bases). V was trimmed by 11 bases and J by 4 bases, leaving 14 bases between them. Germline assignment: CDR1 SGHAT and CDR2 FQNNGV. The CDR3 totals 12 residues. CDR3: CALGGVGTEAFF. As DNA, the CDR3 is TGTGCCCTCGGGGGGGTAGGCACTGAAGCTTTCTTT.

The table lists this clone with a few counts. The gene calls are TRBV28 and TRBJ1-2, with unresolved D. Germline CDR1 reads MDHEN; CDR2 reads SYDVKM. The CDR3 covers 11 residues. V was clipped by 6 bases and J by 5 bases, with 7 bases between them. The CDR3 DNA reads as TGTGCCAGCAGACCGGAGTATGGCTACACCTTC. It codes for CASRPEYGYTF.

The rearrangement uses TRBV15 and TRBJ1-2; 7 nucleotides agree with TRBD1. Germline lookup yields CDR1 LNHNV and CDR2 YYDKDF (reference sequence). V shed 5 bases, J shed 1 base, and the junction held 10 bases outside the gene matches. There are 16 residues in the CDR3. The CDR3 spells CATSGVTGDFNYGYTF. The CDR3 region has the DNA TGTGCCACCAGCGGCGTTACAGGGGATTTTAACTATGGCTACACCTTC.

The J gene is TRBJ1-6, the V gene TRBV3-1 (or the pseudogene TRBV3-2); TRBD1 matches 7 bases. Germline V gene data show CDR1 as LGHDT and CDR2 as YNNKEL (reference sequence). The CDR3 is made up of 14 amino acids. V shed 5 bases and J 4 bases; nucleotides not matched to a gene: 2. CDR3 amino acids: CASSEGQYNSPLHF. CDR3 nucleotide sequence: TGTGCCAGCAGCGAGGGACAGTATAATTCACCCCTCCACTTT.

This sequence joins TRBV18 and TRBJ1-4, with TRBD1 as a possible D gene (5 bases). V gave up 3 bases and J gave up 6 bases, with 11 bases separating them. Germline V gene lookup returns CDR1 KGHSH and CDR2 LQKENI. This CDR3 contains 14 residues. The CDR3 DNA follows: TGTGCCAGCTCACCGACAGTGGTAGATGAAAAACTGTTTTTT. It yields the protein CASSPTVVDEKLFF.

The CDR3 sequence: CASSLGRTYNSPLHF. CDR3 DNA sequence: TGCGCCAGCAGCTTGGGTAGAACGTATAATTCACCCCTCCACTTT. The genes are TRBV5-1 and TRBJ1-6; D not resolved. This CDR3 region has 15 residues. V dropped 0 bases and J dropped 4 bases, with 8 bases sitting between them. The germline gives CDR1 SGHRS, CDR2 YFSETQ.

This clone was detected only a few times. V gene TRBV12-5 combines with J gene TRBJ1-2; tentative D call: TRBD1 (6 bases). This CDR3 is built from 14 residues. CDR1 LGHNT and CDR2 FRNRAP come from the germline V gene. Between the trimmed V and J ends, which lost 1 base and 12 bases, there was a span of 18 bases. The CDR3 reads CASGLGQVVLADTF. CDR3 DNA: TGTGCTAGTGGTTTGGGACAGGTCGTTTTGGCCGACACCTTC.

The rearrangement links TRBV27 to TRBJ1-5, with 8 bases matching TRBD1. Trimming cost V 5 bases and J 2 bases; bases outside gene matches: 2. Germline loops: CDR1 MNHEY, CDR2 SMNVEV (reference sequence). This CDR3 region has 14 residues. DNA for the CDR3: TGTGCCAGCAGTACAGGGGGGCGCAATCAGCCCCAGCATTTT. Amino acid sequence: CASSTGGRNQPQHF.

The V gene is TRBV19, the J gene TRBJ1-2; possible D gene TRBD1, 5 bases. CDR3 size: 15 residues. Germline V gene sequence: CDR1 LNHDA, CDR2 SQIVND (reference sequence). V lost 7 bases and J 1 base, leaving 16 bases between the germline ends. CDR3 in amino acids: CASIRGSGFNYGYTF. The DNA for the CDR3 is TGTGCCAGTATACGGGGGAGTGGGTTTAACTATGGCTACACCTTC.